This T cell receptor (beta chain) was obtained from a study of T cell therapy after organ transplantation. Study outcomes and limitations: CD8 clonality fold change after therapy inversely tracked pretherapy clonality.

This clone was found once. The antigen is not known. Time point in this sample: 4-8 weeks after completion of therapy. The germline V gene encodes CDR1 LNHDA and CDR2 SQIVND (reference sequence). Trimming took off 0 bases at V and 0 bases at J, with 5 bases between the two ends. This CDR3 region has 14 residues. Here immunoSEQ multiplex PCR was the method, and the copy in TCRdb shows in-frame clones only, minus some. The sample yields 5,800 or so clones, about 74% seen once. J is TRBJ1-1 and V is TRBV19, with unresolved D. The clonotype was recovered from a human patient who had received a solid organ transplant and had CMV disease. A subset of T cells may come from the graft donor. The sample was CD8+ T cells from blood, taken after autologous CMV-specific T cell therapy. The CDR3 sequence: CASSIDRVNTEAFF. The DNA of the CDR3 is TGTGCCAGTAGTATAGATAGGGTGAACACTGAAGCTTTCTTT. Full variable domain (rest looked up from reference TRBV19 and TRBJ1-1): DGGITQSPKYLFRKEGQNVTLSCEQNLNHDAMYWYRQDPGQGLRLIYYSQIVNDFQKGDIAEGYSVSREKKESFPLTVTSAQKNPTAFYLCASSIDRVNTEAFFGQGTRLTVV.